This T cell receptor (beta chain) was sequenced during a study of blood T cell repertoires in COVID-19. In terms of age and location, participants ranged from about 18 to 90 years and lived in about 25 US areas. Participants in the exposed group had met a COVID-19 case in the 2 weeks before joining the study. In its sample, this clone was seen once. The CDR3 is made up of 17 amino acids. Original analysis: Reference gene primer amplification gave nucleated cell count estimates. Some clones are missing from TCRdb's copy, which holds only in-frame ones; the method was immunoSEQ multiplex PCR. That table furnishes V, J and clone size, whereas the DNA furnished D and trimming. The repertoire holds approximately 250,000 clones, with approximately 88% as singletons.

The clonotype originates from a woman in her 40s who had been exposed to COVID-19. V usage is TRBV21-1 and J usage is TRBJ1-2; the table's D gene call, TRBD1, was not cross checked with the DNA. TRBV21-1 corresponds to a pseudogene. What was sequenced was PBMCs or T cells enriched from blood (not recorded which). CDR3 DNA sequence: TGTGCCAGCAGCAAATTAGGGTGGACAGGGAGTAACTATGGCTACACCTTC. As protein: CASSKLGWTGSNYGYTF.